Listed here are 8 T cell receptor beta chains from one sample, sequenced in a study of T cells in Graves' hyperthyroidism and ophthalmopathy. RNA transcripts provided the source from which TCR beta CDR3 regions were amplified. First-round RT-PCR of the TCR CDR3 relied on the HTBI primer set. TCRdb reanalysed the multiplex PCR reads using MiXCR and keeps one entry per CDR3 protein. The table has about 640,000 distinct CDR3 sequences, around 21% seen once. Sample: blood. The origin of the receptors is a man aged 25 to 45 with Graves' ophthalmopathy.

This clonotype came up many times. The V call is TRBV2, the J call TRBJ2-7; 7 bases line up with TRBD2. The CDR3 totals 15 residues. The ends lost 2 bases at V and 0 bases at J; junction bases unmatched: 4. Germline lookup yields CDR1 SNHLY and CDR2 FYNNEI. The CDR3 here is CASSELAANSYEQYF. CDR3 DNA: TGTGCCAGCAGTGAACTAGCGGCTAACTCCTACGAGCAGTACTTC.

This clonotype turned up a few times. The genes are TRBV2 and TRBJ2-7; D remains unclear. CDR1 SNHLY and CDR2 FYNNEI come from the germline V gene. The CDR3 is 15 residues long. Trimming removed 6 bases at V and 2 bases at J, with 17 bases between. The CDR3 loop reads CASSLDGYLTYEQYF. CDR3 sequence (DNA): TGTGCCAGCAGCCTCGACGGTTACCTTACCTACGAGCAGTACTTC.

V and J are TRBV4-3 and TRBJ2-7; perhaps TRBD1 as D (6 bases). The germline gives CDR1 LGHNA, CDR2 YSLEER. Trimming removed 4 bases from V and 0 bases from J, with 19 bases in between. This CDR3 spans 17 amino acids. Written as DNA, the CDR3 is TGCGCCAGCAGCCCCTCATGGACAGCCTCGAGCTCCTACGAGCAGTACTTC. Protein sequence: CASSPSWTASSSYEQYF.

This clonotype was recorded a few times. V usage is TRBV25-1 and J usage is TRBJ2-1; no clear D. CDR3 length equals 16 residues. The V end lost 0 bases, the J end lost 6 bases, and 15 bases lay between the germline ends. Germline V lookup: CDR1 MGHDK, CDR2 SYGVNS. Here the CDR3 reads CASSEYGLRQANEQFF. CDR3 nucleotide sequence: TGTGCCAGCAGTGAATATGGGTTGCGGCAAGCCAATGAGCAGTTCTTC.

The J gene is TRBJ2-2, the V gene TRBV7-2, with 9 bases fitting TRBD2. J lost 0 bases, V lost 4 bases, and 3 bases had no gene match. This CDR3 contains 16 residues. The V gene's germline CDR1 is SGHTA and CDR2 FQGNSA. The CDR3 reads CASSSVAGANTGELFF. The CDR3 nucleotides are TGTGCCAGCAGCTCAGTAGCGGGAGCGAACACCGGGGAGCTGTTTTTT.

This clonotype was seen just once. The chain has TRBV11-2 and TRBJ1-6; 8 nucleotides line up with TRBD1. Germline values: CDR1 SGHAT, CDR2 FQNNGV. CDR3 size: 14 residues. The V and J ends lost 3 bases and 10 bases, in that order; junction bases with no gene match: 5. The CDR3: CASSFYRGGSPLHF. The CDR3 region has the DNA TGTGCCAGCAGCTTCTACAGGGGGGGATCACCCCTCCACTTT. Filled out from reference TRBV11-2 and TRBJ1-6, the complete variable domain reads EAGVAQSPRYKIIEKRQSVAFWCNPISGHATLYWYQQILGQGPKLLIQFQNNGVVDDSQLPKDRFSAERLKGVDSTLKIQPAKLEDSAVYLCASSFYRGGSPLHFGNGTRLTVT.

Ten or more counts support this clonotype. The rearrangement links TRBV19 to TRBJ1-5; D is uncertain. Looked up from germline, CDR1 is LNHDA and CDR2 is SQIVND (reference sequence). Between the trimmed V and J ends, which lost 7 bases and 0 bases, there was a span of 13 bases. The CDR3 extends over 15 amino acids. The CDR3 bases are TGTGCCAGTATCCCGGCGCAGGATAGCAATCAGCCCCAGCATTTT. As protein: CASIPAQDSNQPQHF.

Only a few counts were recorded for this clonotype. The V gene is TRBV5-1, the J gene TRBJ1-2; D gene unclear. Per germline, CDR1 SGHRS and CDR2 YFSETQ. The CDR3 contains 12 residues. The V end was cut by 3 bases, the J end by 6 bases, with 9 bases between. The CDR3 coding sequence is TGCGCCAGCAGCTCTCACCTCCATGGCTACACCTTC. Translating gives CASSSHLHGYTF. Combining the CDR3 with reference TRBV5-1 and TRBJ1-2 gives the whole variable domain KAGVTQTPRYLIKTRGQQVTLSCSPISGHRSVSWYQQTPGQGLQFLFEYFSETQRNKGNFPGRFSGRQFSNSRSEMNVSTLELGDSALYLCASSSHLHGYTFGSGTRLTVV.